This T cell receptor (beta chain) was profiled in a study of shared clonotypes between healthy human individuals. Germline V CDR1 and CDR2: SGHTA, FQGNSA. There are 14 residues in the CDR3. V was shortened by 1 base and J by 1 base, with 4 bases between the two germline ends. The protocol was immunoSEQ multiplex PCR, while the TCRdb copy is restricted to in-frame clones and leaves out a portion. The data hold about 700,000 clones, with about 91% observed a single time. CD45RO negativity and positive selection for CCR7 defined naive CD8 cells, a population that excluded terminally differentiated effector memory CD45RA+ cells.

This chain joins TRBV7-2 and TRBJ2-2, with D hard to call. Sequencing input: naive CD8+ T cells sorted from blood. This clonotype originated in a man aged 25-45 years in good health. In DNA form, the CDR3 reads TGTGCCAGCAGCTTAGTCGGGAACACCGGGGAGCTGTTTTTT. Translation gives CASSLVGNTGELFF. Using reference TRBV7-2 and TRBJ2-2 for the parts outside the CDR3, the full variable domain is GAGVSQSPSNKVTEKGKDVELRCDPISGHTALYWYRQSLGQGLEFLIYFQGNSAPDKSGLPSDRFSAERTGGSVSTLTIQRTQQEDSAVYLCASSLVGNTGELFFGEGSRLTVL.